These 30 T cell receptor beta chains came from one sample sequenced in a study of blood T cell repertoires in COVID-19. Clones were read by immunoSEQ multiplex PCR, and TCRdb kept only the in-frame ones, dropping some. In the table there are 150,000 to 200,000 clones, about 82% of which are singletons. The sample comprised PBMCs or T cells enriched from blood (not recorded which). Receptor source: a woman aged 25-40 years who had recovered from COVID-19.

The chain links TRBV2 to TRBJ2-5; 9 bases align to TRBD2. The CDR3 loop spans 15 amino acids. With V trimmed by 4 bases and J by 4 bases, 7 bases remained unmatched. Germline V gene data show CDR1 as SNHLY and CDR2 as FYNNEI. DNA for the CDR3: TGTGCCAGCAGTGTAGGGACTAGCCCCTTAGAGACCCAGTACTTC. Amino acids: CASSVGTSPLETQYF.

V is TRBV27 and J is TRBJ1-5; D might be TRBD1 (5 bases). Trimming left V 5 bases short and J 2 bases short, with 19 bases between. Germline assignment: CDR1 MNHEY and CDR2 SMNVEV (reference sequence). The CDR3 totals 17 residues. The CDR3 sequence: CASSGRRGPPGNQPQHF. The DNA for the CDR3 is TGTGCCAGCAGTGGACGGAGGGGTCCCCCTGGCAATCAGCCCCAGCATTTT.

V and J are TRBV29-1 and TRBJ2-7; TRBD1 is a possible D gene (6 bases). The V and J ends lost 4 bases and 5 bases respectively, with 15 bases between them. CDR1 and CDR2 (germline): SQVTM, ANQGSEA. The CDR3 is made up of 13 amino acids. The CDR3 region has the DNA TGCAGCGTTGTTCCGGGACAAGGGAACGAGCAGTACTTC. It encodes CSVVPGQGNEQYF.

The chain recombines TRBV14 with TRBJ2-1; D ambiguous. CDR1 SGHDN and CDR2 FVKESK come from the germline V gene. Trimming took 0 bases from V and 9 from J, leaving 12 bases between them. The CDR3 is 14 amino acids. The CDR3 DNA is TGTGCCAGCAGCCAAGATCGTCTAGTGGGTGAGCAGTTCTTC. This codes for CASSQDRLVGEQFF.

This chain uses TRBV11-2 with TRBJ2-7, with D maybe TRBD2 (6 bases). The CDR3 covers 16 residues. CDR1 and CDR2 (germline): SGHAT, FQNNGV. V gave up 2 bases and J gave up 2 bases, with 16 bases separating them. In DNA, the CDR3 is TGTGCCAGCAGCTTATCGCCGGAGGGGACCACCTACGAGCAGTACTTC. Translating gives CASSLSPEGTTYEQYF. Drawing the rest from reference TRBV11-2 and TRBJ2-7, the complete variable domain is EAGVAQSPRYKIIEKRQSVAFWCNPISGHATLYWYQQILGQGPKLLIQFQNNGVVDDSQLPKDRFSAERLKGVDSTLKIQPAKLEDSAVYLCASSLSPEGTTYEQYFGPGTRLTVT.

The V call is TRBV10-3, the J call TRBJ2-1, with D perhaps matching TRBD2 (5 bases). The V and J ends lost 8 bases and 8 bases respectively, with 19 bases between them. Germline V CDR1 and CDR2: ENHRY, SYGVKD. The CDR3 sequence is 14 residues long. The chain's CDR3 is CAIGVLEESDEQFF. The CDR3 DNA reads TGTGCCATCGGGGTATTGGAGGAATCCGATGAGCAGTTCTTC.

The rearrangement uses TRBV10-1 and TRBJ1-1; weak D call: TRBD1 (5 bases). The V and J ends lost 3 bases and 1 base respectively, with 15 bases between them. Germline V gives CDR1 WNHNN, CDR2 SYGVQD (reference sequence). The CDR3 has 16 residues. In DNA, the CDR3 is TGCGCCAGCAGTGAATCTTCGCAGGGATGGAACACTGAAGCTTTCTTT. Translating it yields CASSESSQGWNTEAFF.

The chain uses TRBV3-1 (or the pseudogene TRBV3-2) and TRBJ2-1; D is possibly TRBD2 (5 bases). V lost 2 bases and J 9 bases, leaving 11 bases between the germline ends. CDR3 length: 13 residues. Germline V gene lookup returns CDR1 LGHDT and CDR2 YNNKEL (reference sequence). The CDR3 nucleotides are TGTGCCAGCAGCCAACACCGAGGGAGTGAGCAGTTCTTC. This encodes CASSQHRGSEQFF.

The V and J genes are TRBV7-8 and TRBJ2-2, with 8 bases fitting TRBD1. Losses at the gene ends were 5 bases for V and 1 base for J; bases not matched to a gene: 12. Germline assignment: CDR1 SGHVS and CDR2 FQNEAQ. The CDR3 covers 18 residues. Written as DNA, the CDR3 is TGTGCCAGCAGCCTGAGATATGACAGGGGCCTGAACACCGGGGAGCTGTTTTTT. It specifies CASSLRYDRGLNTGELFF.

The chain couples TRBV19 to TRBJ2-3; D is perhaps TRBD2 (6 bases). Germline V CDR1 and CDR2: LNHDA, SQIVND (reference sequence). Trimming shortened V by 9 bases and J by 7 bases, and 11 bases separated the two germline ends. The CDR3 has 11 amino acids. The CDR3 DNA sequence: TGTGCCAGCAGCGGGCCGTATACGCAGTATTTT. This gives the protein CASSGPYTQYF.

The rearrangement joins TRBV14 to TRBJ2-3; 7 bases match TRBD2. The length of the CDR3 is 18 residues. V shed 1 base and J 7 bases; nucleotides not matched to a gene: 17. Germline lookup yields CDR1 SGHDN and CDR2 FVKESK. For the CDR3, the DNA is TGTGCCAGCAGCCAAGGGTTCTTGGGTCTAGCGGATCGACATACGCAGTATTTT. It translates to CASSQGFLGLADRHTQYF.

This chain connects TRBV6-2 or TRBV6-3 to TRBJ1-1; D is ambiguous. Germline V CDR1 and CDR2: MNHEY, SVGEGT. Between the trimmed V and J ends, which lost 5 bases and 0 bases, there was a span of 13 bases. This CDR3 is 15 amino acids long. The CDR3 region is CASSRTEVMNTEAFF. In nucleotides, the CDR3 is TGTGCCAGCAGTCGGACGGAGGTCATGAACACTGAAGCTTTCTTT.

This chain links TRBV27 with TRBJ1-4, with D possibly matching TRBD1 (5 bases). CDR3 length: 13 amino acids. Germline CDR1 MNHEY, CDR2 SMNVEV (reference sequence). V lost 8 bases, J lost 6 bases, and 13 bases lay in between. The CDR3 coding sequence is TGTGCCAGCGTCGGAGGGGAGGATGAAAAACTGTTTTTT. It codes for CASVGGEDEKLFF.

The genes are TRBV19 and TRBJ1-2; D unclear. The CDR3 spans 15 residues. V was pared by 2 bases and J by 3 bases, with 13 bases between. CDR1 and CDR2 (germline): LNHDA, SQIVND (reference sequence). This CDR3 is CASSIFGSKDYGYTF. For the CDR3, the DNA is TGTGCCAGTAGTATATTCGGGAGCAAAGACTATGGCTACACCTTC.

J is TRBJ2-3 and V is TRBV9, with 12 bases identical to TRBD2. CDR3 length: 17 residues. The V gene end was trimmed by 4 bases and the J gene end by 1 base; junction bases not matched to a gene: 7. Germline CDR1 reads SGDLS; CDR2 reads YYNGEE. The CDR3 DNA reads TGTGCCAGCAGCCCCCCTAGCGGGAGGGCCGGCACAGATACGCAGTATTTT. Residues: CASSPPSGRAGTDTQYF.

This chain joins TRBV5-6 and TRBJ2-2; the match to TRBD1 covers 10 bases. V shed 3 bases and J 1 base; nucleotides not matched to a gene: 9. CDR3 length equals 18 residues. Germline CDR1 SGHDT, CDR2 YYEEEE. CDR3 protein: CASSSGTGAVLNTGELFF. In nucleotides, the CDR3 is TGTGCCAGCAGCTCTGGGACAGGGGCTGTGCTGAACACCGGGGAGCTGTTTTTT.

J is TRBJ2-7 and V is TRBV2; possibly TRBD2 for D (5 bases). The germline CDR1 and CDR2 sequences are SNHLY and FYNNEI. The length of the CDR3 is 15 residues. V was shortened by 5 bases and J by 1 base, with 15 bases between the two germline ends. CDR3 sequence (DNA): TGTGCCAGCAGTTTCTCGGGCGGGTCTTCCTACGAGCAGTACTTC. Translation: CASSFSGGSSYEQYF.

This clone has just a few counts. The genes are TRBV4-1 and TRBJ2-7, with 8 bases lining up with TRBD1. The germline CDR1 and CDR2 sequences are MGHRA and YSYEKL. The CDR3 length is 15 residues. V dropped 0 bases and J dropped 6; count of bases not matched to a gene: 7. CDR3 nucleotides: TGCGCCAGCAGCCAAGATCCGCAGGGGGCTAGCGAGCAGTACTTC. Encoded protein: CASSQDPQGASEQYF.

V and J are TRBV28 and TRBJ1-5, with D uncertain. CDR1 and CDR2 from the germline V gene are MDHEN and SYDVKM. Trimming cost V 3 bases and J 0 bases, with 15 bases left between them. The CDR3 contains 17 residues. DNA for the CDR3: TGTGCCAGCAGTTTCATTCTATTCTTAGATAGCAATCAGCCCCAGCATTTT. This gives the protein CASSFILFLDSNQPQHF.

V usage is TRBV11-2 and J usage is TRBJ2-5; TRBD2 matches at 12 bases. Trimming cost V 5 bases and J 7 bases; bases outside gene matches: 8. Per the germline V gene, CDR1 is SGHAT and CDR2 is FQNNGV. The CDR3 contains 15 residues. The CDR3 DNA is TGTGCCAGCAGCCCTGGACTAGCGGGAATCGTGACCCAGTACTTC. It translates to CASSPGLAGIVTQYF. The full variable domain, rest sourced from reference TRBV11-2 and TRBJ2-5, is EAGVAQSPRYKIIEKRQSVAFWCNPISGHATLYWYQQILGQGPKLLIQFQNNGVVDDSQLPKDRFSAERLKGVDSTLKIQPAKLEDSAVYLCASSPGLAGIVTQYFGPGTRLLVL.

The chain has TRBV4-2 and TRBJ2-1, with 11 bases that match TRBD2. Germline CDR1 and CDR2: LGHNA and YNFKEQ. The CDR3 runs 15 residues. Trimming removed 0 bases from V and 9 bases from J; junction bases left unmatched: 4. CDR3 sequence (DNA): TGTGCCAGCAGCCAAGAACTAGCGGGAGTTAGTGAGCAGTTCTTC. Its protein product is CASSQELAGVSEQFF.

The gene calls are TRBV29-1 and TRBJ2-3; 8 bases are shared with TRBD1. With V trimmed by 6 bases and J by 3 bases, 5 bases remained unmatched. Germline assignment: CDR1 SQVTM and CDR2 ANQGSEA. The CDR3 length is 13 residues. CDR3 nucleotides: TGCAGCGTCCTCGGACAGGGAACAGATACGCAGTATTTT. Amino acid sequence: CSVLGQGTDTQYF.

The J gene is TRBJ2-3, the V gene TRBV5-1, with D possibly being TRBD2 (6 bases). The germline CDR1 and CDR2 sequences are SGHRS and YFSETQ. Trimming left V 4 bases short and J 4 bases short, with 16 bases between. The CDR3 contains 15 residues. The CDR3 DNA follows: TGCGCCAGCAGCCCCGGAGGGGTTAGTGCAGATACGCAGTATTTT. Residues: CASSPGGVSADTQYF.

The CDR3 region is CASSLLQGNDEQFF. The CDR3 DNA follows: TGCGCCAGCAGCTTGCTACAGGGGAACGATGAGCAGTTCTTC. The V gene is TRBV5-1, the J gene TRBJ2-1; 7 nucleotides align to TRBD1. The germline V gene has CDR1 SGHRS and CDR2 YFSETQ. V was pared by 1 base and J by 8 bases, with 6 bases of the junction left unmatched. This CDR3 spans 14 amino acids.

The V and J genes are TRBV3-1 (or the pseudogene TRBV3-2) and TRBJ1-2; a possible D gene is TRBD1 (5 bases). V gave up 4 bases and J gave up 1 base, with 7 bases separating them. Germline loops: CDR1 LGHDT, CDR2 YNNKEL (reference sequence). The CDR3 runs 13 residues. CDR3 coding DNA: TGTGCCAGCAGCCCGCAGGGTAACTATGGCTACACCTTC. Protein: CASSPQGNYGYTF.

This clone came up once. The CDR3 protein is CASSLLPGFSNSPLHF. In DNA, the CDR3 is TGTGCCAGCAGTTTACTTCCGGGGTTTTCGAATTCACCCCTCCACTTT. The chain couples TRBV28 to TRBJ1-6; no clear D. The CDR3 spans 16 residues. The germline V gene encodes CDR1 MDHEN and CDR2 SYDVKM. V lost 2 bases and J 7 bases, leaving 15 bases between the germline ends.

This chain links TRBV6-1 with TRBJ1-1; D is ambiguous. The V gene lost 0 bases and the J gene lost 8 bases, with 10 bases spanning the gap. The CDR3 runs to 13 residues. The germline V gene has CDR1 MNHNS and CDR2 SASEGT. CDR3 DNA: TGTGCCAGCAGTGAAGCGGTTCGGAGGGAAGCTTTCTTT. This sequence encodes CASSEAVRREAFF.

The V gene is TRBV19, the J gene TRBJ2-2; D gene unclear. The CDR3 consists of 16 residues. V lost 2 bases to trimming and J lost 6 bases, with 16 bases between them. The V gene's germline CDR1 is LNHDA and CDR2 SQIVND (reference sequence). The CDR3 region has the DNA TGTGCCAGTAGTATATTGTCCCCCGTGGCCCCCGGGGAGCTGTTTTTT. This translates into CASSILSPVAPGELFF.

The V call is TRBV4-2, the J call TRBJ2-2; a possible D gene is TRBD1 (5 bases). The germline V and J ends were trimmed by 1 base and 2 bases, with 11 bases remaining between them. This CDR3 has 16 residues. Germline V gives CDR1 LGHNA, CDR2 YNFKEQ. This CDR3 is CASSQVPRENTGELFF. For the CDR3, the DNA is TGTGCCAGCAGCCAAGTTCCCAGGGAAAACACCGGGGAGCTGTTTTTT.

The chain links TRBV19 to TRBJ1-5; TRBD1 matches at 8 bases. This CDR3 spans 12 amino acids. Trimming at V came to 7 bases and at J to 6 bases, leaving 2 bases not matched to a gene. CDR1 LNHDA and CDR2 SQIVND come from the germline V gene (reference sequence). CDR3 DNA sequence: TGTGCCAGTAATGGACAGGGTCAGCCCCAGCATTTT. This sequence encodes CASNGQGQPQHF.